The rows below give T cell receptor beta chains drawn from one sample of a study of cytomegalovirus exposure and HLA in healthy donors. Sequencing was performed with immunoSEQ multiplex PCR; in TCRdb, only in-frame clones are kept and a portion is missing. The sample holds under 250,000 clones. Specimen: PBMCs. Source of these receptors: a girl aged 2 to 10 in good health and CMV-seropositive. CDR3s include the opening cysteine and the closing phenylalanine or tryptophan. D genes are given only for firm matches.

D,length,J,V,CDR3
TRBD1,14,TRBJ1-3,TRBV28,CASSPTGEGNTIYF
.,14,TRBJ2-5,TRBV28,CASSLSGSQGTQYF
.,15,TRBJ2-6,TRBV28,CASSGGVSGANVLTF
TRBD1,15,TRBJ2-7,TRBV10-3,CAISEQPGQSYEQYF
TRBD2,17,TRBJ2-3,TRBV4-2,CASSQEGTSGLRDTQYF
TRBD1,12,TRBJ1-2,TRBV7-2,CASSRTGGRYTF
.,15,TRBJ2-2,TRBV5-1,CASSLDSGSTGELFF
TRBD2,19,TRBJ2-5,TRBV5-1,CASSLAGSLAGGPRETQYF
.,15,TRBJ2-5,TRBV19,CASSREGVGPKTQYF
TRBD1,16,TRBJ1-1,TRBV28,CASSTGAGYMNTEAFF
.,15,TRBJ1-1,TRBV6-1,CASSVSETLNTEAFF
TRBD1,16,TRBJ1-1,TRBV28,CASSLRTGGWNTEAFF
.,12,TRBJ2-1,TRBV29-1,CSVEVRVNEQFF
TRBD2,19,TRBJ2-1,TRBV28,CASSFLPGDKRESYNEQFF
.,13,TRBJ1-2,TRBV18,CASSRDTGGGYTF
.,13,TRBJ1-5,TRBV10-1,CASSDRRDQPQHF
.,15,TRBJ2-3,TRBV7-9,CASSPLSRNTDTQYF
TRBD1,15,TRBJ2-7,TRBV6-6,CASGGRTGYSYEQYF
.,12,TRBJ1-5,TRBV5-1,CASDPRGQPQHF
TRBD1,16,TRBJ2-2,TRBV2,CASGSRTGVETGELFF
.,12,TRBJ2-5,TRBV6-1,CASRFRQGTQYF
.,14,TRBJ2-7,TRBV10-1,CASSETQLSYEQYF
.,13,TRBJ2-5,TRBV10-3,CAISAQVQETQYF
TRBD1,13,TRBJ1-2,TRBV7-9,CASSQDRVDGYTF
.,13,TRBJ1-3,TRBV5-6,CASSSGGGNTIYF
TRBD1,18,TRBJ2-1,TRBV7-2,CASSLRKGQRNSYNEQFF
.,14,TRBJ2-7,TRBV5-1,CASRAADPIYEQYF
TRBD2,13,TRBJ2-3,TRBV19,CASSMREPDTQYF
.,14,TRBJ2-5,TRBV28,CASMQGTLQETQYF
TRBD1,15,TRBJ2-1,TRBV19,CASSDRDRGRDEQFF
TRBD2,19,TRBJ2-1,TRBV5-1,CASSALTSGRTGGDNEQFF
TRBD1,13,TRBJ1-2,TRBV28,CASRTGGDYGYTF
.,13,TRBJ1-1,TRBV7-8,CASSLAVGPEAFF
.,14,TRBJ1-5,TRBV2,CASSEAFSGQPQHF
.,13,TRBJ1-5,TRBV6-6,CASNQGSNQPQHF
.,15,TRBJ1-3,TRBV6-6,CASSPGQPSGNTIYF
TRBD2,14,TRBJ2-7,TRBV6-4,CASSQKAGPYEQYF
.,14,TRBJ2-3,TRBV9,CASSVGPRTDTQYF
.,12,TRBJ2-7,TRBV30,CAWGDSRGEQYF
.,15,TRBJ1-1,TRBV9,CASSVGAGRDTEAFF
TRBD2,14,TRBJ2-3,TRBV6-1,CASTLAGRTDTQYF
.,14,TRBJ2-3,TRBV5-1,CASSEGAVTDTQYF
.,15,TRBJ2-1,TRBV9,CASSVGVSGKGEQFF
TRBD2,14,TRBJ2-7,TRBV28,CAVVPLAGGEEQYF
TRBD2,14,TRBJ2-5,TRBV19,CASSTGTSFSTQYF
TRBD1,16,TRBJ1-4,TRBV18,CASSPNSGTGEEKLFF
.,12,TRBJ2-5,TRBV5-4,CASSILQETQYF
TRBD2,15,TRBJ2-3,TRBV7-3,CASSLLAGGADTQYF
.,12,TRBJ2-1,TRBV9,CASSPGGNEQFF
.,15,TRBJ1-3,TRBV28,CASSLWSVSGNTIYF
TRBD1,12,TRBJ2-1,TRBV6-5,CASSLDRGKQFF
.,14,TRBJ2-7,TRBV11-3,CASSSRDKSYEQYF
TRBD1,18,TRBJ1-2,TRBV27,CASSHPPDHRGEDYGYTF
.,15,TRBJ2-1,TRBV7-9,CASSREGYSYNEQFF
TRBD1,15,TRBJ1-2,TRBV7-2,CASSLGVDRGYGYTF